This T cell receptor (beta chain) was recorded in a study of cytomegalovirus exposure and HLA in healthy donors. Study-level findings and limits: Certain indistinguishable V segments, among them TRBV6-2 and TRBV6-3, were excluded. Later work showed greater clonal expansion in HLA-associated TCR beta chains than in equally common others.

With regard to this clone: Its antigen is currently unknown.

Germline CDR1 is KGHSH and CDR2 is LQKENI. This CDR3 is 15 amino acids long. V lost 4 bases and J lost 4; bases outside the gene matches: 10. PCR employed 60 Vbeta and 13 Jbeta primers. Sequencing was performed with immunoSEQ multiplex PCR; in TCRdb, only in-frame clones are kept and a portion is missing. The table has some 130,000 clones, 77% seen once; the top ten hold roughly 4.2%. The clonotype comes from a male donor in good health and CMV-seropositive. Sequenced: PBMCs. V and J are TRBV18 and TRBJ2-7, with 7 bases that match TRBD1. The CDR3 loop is CASSQGPGGGYEQYF. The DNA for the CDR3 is TGTGCCAGCTCACAGGGTCCAGGGGGTGGTTACGAGCAGTACTTC.